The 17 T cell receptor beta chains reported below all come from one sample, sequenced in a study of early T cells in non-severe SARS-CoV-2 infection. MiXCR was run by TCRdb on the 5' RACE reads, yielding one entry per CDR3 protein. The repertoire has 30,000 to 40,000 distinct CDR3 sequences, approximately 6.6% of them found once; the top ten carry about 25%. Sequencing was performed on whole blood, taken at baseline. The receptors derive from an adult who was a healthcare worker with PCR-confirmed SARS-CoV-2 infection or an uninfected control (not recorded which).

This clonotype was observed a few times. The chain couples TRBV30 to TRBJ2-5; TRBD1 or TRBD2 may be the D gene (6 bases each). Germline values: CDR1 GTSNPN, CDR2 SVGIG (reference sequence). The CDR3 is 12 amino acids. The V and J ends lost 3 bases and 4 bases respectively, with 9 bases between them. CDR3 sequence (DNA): TGTGCCTGGAGAGGAGGGGGAGAGACCCAGTACTTC. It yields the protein CAWRGGGETQYF.

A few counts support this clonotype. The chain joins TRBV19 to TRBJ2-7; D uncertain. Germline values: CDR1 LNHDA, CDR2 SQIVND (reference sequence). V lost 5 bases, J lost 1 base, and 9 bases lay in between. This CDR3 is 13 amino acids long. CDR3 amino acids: CASSPQVSYEQYF. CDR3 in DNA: TGTGCCAGTAGTCCCCAGGTGTCCTACGAGCAGTACTTC.

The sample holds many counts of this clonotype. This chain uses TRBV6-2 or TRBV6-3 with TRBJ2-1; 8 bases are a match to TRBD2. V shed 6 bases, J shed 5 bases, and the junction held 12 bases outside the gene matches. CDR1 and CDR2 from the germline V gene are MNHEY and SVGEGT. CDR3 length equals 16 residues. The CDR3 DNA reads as TGTGCCAGCAGCTTACTCGGGGTAGCGGGAAACAATGAGCAGTTCTTC. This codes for CASSLLGVAGNNEQFF.

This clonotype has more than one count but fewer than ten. CDR3 loop: CASSLRDNQPQHF. The CDR3 nucleotides are TGTGCCAGCAGCCTCAGGGACAATCAGCCCCAGCATTTT. The gene calls are TRBV5-5 and TRBJ1-5, with a weak D call TRBD1 (5 bases). Between the trimmed V and J ends, which lost 4 bases and 3 bases, there was a span of 8 bases. Germline loops: CDR1 SGHKS, CDR2 YYEKEE (reference sequence). This CDR3 comprises 13 residues.

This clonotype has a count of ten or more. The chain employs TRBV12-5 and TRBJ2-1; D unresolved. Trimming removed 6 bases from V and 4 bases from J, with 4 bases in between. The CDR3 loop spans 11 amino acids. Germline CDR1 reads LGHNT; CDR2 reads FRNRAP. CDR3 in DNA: TGTGCTAGTGGAGCTTACAATGAGCAGTTCTTC. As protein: CASGAYNEQFF.

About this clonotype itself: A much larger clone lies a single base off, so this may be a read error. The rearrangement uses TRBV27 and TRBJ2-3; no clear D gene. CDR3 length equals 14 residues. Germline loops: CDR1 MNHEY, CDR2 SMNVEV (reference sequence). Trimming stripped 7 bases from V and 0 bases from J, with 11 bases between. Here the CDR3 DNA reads TGTGCCAGCACTAGGAGCTTAAGCACAGATACGCAGTATTTT. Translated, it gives CASTRSLSTDTQYF.

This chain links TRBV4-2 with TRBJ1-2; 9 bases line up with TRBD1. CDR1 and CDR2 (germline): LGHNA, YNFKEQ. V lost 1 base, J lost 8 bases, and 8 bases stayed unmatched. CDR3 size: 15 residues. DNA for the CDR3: TGTGCCAGCAGCCAAGGACGGACAGGGGCAGCGGGCTACACCTTC. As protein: CASSQGRTGAAGYTF.

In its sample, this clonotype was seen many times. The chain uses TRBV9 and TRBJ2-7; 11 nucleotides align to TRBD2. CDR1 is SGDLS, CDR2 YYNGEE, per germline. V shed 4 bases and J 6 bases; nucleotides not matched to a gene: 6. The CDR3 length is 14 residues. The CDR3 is CASSLSLAGGEQYF. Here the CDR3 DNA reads TGTGCCAGCAGCCTGAGCCTAGCGGGAGGCGAGCAGTACTTC.

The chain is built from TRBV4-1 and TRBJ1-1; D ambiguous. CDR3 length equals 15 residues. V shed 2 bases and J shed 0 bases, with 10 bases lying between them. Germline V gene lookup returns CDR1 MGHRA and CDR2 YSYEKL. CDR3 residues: CASSQNSNLNTEAFF. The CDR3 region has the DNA TGCGCCAGCAGCCAAAATTCGAATCTGAACACTGAAGCTTTCTTT.

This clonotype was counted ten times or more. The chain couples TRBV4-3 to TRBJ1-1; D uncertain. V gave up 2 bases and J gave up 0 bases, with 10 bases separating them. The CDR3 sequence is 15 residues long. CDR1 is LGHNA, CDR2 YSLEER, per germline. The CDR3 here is CASSQSIQMNTEAFF. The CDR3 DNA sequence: TGCGCCAGCAGCCAATCAATTCAGATGAACACTGAAGCTTTCTTT.

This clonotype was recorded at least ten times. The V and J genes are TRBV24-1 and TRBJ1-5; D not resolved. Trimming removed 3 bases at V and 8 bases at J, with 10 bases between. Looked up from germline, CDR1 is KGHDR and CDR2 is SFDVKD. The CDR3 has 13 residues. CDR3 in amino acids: CATSDPNGEPQHF. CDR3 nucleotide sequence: TGTGCCACCAGTGATCCGAATGGGGAGCCCCAGCATTTT.

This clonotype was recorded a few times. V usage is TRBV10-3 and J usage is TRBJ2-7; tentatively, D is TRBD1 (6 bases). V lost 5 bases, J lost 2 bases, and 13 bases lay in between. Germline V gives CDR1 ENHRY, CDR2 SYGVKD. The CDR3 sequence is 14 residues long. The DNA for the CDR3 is TGTGCCATCAGTCAGCACAGGGACCCCTACGAGCAGTACTTC. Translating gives CAISQHRDPYEQYF.

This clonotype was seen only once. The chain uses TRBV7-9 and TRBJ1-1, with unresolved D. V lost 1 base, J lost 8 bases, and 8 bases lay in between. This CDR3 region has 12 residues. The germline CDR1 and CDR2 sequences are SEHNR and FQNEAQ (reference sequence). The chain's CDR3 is CASSLDAGEAFF. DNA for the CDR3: TGTGCCAGCAGCTTAGACGCGGGGGAAGCTTTCTTT.

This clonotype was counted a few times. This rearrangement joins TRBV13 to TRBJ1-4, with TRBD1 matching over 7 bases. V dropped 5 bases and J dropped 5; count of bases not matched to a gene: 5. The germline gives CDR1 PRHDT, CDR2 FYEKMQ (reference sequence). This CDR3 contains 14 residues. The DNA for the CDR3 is TGTGCCAGCAGCCGCTGGACAGGAAATGAAAAACTGTTTTTT. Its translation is CASSRWTGNEKLFF.

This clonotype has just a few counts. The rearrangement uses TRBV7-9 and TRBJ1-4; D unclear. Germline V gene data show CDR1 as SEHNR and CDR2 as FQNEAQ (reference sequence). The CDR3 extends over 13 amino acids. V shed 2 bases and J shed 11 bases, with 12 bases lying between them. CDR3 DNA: TGTGCCAGCAGCTTACAGGCTGTCGGGAAACTGTTTTTT. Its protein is CASSLQAVGKLFF.

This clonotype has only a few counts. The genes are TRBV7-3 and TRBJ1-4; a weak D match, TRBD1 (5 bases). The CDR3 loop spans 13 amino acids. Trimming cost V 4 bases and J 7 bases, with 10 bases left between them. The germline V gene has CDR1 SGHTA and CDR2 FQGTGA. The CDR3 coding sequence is TGTGCCAGCAGCTCGGCCGGGGGTGAAAAACTGTTTTTT. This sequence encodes CASSSAGGEKLFF.

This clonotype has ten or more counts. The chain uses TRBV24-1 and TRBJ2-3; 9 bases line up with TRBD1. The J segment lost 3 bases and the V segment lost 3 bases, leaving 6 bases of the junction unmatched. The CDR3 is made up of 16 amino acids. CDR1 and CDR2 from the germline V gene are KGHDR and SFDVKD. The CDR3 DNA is TGTGCCACCAGTGATGTTACGGACAGGGGAACAGATACGCAGTATTTT. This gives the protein CATSDVTDRGTDTQYF.